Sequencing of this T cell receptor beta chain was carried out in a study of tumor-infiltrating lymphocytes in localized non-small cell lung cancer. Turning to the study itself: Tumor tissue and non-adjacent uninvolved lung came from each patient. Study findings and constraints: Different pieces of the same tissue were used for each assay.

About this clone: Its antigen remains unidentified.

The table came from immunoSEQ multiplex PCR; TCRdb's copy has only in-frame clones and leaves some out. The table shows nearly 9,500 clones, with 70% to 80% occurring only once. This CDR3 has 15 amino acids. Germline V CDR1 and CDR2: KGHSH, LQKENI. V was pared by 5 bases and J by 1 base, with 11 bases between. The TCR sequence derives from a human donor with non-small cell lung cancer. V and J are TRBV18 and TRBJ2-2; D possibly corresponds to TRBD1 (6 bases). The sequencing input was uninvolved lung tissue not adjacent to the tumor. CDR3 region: CASSAGAVNTGELFF. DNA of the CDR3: TGTGCCAGCTCAGCAGGGGCGGTGAACACCGGGGAGCTGTTTTTT. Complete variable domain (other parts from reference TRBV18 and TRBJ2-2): NAGVMQNPRHLVRRRGQEARLRCSPMKGHSHVYWYRQLPEEGLKFMVYLQKENIIDESGMPKERFSAEFPKEGPSILRIQQVVRGDSAAYFCASSAGAVNTGELFFGEGSRLTVL.